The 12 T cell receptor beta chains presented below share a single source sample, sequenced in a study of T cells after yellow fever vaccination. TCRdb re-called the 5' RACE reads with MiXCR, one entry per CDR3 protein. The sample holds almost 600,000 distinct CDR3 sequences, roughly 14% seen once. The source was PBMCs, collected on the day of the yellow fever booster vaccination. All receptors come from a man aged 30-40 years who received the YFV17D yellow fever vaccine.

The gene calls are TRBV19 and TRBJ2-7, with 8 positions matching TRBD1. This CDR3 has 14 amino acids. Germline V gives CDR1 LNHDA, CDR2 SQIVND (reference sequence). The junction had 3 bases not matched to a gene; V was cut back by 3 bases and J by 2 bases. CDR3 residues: CASSMDRETYEQYF. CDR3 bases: TGTGCCAGTAGTATGGACAGGGAAACCTACGAGCAGTACTTC.

The CDR3 here is CASSVNRGETQYF. DNA of the CDR3: TGCGCCAGCAGCGTAAACAGGGGCGAGACCCAGTACTTC. The V call is TRBV5-1, the J call TRBJ2-5; 7 bases align to TRBD1. CDR1 and CDR2 from the germline V gene are SGHRS and YFSETQ. The CDR3 extends over 13 amino acids. With 4 bases clipped from V and 5 bases from J, the junction kept 5 bases outside the gene matches.

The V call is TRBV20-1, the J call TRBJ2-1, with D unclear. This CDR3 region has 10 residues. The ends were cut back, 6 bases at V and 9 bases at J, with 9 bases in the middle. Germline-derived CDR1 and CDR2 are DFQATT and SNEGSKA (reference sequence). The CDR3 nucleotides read TGCAGTGCCCCCGCCCGTGAGCAGTTCTTC. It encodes CSAPAREQFF.

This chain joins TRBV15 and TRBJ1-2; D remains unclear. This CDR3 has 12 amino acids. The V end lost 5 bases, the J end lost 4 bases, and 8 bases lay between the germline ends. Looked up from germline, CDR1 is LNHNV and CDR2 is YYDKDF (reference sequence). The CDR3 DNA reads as TGTGCCACCAGCCAACGTTCCTATGGCTACACCTTC. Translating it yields CATSQRSYGYTF.

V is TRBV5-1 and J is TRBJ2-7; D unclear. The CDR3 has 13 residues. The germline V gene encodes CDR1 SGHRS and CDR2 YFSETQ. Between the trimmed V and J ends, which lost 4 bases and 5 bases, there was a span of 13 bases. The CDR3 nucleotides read TGCGCCAGCAGCAGGGAAACATCCGACGAGCAGTACTTC. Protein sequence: CASSRETSDEQYF.

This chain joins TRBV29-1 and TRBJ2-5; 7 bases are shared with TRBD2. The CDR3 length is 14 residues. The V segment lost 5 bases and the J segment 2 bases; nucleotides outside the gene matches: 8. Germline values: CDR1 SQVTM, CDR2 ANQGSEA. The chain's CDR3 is CSVLYPGGQETQYF. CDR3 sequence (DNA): TGCAGCGTTCTTTACCCCGGGGGGCAAGAGACCCAGTACTTC.

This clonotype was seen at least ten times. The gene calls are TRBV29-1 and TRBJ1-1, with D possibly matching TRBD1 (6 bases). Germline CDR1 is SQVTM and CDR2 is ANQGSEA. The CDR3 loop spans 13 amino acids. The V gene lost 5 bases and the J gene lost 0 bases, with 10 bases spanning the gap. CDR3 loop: CSVIRDMNTEAFF. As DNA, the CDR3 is TGCAGCGTTATACGGGACATGAACACTGAAGCTTTCTTT.

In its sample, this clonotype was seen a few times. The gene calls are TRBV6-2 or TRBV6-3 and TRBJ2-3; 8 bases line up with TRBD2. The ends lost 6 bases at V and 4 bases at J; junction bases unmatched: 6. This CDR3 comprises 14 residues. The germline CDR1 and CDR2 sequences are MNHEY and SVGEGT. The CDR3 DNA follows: TGTGCCAGCAGACTTAGCGGGAATGCAGATACGCAGTATTTT. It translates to CASRLSGNADTQYF.

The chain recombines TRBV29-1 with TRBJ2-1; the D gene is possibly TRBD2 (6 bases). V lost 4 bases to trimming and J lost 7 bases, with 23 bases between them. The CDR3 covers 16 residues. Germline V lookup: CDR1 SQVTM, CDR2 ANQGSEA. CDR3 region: CSVAGASDLLINEQFF. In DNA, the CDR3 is TGCAGCGTTGCGGGAGCTTCGGATCTCCTGATAAATGAGCAGTTCTTC.

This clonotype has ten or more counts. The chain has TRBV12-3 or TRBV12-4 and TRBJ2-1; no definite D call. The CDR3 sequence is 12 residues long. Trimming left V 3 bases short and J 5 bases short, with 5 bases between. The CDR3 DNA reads TGTGCCAGCAGTTTCGTACACAATGAGCAGTTCTTC. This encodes CASSFVHNEQFF.

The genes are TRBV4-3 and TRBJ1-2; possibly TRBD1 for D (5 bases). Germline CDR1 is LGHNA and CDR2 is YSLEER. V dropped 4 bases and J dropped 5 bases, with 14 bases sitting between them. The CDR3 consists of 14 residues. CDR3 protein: CASSPPGSAYGYTF. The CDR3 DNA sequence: TGCGCCAGCAGCCCACCAGGGTCCGCTTATGGCTACACCTTC.

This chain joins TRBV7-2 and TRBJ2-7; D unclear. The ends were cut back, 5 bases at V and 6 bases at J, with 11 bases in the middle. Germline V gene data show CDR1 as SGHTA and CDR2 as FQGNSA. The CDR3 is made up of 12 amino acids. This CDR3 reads CASSPSVGEQYF. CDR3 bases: TGTGCCAGCAGCCCCTCGGTAGGCGAGCAGTACTTC.